This TCR beta chain was identified in a study of cytomegalovirus exposure and HLA in healthy donors. The primer mix had 60 Vbeta and 13 Jbeta primers. Here immunoSEQ multiplex PCR was the method, and the copy in TCRdb shows in-frame clones only, minus some. The sample lists around 150,000 clones, around 77% occurring once. As to this clone: Its antigen is as yet unknown.

CDR1 and CDR2 from the germline V gene are LGHNA and YSLEER. The V segment lost 3 bases and the J segment 7 bases; nucleotides outside the gene matches: 11. This CDR3 has 16 amino acids. Overall study findings and caveats: In vitro testing confirmed a few CMV-associated chains as specific for CMV antigens.

The material sequenced was PBMCs. V usage is TRBV4-3 and J usage is TRBJ1-4; 7 nucleotides agree with TRBD1. This clonotype was sampled from a woman between 45 and 60 years old in good health and CMV-seronegative. The CDR3 is CASSQNSQGVGEKLFF. CDR3 bases: TGCGCCAGCAGCCAGAATAGCCAGGGGGTTGGTGAAAAACTGTTTTTT.